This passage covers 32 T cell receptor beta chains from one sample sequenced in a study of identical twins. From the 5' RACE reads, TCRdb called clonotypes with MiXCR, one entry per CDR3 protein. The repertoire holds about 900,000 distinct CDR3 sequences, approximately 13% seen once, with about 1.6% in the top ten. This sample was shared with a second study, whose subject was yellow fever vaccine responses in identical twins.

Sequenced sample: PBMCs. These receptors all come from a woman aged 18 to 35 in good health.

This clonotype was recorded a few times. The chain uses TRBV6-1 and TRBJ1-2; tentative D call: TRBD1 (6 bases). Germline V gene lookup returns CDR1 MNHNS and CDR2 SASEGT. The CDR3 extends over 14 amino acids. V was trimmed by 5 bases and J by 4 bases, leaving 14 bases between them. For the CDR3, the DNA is TGTGCCAGCAGTCTTATCACAGGGCCCTATGGCTACACCTTC. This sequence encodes CASSLITGPYGYTF.

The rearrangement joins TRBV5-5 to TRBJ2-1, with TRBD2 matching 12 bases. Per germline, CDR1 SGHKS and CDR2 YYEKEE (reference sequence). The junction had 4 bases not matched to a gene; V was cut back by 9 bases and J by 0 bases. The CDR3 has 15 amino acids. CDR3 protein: CATTTSGGSYNEQFF. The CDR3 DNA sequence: TGTGCCACTACGACTAGCGGGGGCTCCTACAATGAGCAGTTCTTC. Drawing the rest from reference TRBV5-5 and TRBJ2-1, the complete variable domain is DAGVTQSPTHLIKTRGQQVTLRCSPISGHKSVSWYQQVLGQGPQFIFQYYEKEERGRGNFPDRFSARQFPNYSSELNVNALLLGDSALYLCATTTSGGSYNEQFFGPGTRLTVL.

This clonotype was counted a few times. In DNA form, the CDR3 reads TGTGCCAGCAATATGGGATCCTACAATGAGCAGTTCTTC. Translated: CASNMGSYNEQFF. V usage is TRBV25-1 and J usage is TRBJ2-1; no firm D call. Trimming pared 7 bases from V and 1 base from J, leaving 8 bases between. This CDR3 is 13 amino acids long. Germline V lookup: CDR1 MGHDK, CDR2 SYGVNS.

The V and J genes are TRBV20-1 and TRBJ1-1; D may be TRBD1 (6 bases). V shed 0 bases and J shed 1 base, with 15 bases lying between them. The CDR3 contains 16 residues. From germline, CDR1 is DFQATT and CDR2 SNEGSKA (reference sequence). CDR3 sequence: CSARDGQGQKNTEAFF. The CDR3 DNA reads TGCAGTGCTAGAGATGGGCAAGGACAGAAGAACACTGAAGCTTTCTTT.

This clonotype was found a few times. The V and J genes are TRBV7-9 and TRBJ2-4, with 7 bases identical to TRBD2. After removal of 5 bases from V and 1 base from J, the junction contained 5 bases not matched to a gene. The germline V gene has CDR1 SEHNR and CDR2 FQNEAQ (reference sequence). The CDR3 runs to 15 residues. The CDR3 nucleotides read TGTGCCAGCAGCCCCCCAGCGGGGGCCAAAAACATTCAGTACTTC. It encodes CASSPPAGAKNIQYF.

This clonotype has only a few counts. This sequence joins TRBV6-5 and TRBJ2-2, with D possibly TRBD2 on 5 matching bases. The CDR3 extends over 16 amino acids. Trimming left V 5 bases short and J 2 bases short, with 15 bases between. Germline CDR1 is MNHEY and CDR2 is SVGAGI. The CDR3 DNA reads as TGTGCCAGCAGTGTACTGGACTTATTAAACACCGGGGAGCTGTTTTTT. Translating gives CASSVLDLLNTGELFF.

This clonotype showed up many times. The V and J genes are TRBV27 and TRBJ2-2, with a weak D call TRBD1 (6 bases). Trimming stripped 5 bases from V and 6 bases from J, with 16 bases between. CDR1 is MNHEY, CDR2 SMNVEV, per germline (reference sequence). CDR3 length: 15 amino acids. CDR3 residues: CASSADSRLSGELFF. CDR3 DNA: TGTGCCAGCAGTGCGGACAGTAGGTTGTCCGGGGAGCTGTTTTTT.

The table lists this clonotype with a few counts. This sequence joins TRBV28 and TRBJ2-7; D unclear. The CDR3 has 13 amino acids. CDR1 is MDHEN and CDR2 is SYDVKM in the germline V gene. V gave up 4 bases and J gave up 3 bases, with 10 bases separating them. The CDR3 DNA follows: TGTGCCAGCAGTTCCACGACCTACTACGAGCAGTACTTC. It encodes CASSSTTYYEQYF.

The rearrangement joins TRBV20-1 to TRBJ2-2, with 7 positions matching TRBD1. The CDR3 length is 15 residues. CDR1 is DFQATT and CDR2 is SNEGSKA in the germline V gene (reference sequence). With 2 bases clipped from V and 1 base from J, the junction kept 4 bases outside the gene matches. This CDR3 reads CSARPRTGNTGELFF. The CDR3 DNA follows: TGCAGTGCTAGACCCCGGACAGGGAACACCGGGGAGCTGTTTTTT.

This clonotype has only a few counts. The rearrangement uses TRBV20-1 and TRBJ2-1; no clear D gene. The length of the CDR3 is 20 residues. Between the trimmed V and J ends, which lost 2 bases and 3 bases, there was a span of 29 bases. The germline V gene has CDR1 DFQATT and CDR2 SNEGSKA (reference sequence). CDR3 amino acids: CSARPTQQADTLPNYNEQFF. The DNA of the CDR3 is TGCAGTGCTAGACCCACTCAACAAGCCGACACCTTACCGAACTACAATGAGCAGTTCTTC.

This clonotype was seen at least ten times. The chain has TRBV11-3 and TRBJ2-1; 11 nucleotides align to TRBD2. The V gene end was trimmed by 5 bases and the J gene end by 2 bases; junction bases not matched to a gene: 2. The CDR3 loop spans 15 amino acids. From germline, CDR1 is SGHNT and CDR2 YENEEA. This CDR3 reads CASSILAGAYNEQFF. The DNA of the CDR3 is TGTGCCAGCAGCATACTAGCGGGAGCCTACAATGAGCAGTTCTTC.

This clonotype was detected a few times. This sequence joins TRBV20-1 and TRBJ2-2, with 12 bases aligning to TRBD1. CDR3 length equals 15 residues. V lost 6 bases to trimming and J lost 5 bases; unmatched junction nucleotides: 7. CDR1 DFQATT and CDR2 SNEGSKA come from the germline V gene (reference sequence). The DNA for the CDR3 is TGCAGTGCCGTGGGACAGGGGGCTGTAACCGGGGAGCTGTTTTTT. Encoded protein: CSAVGQGAVTGELFF.

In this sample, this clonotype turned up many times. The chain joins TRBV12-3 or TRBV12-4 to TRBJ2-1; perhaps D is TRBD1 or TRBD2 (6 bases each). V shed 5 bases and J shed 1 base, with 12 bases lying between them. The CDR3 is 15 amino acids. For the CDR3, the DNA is TGTGCCAGCAGTCCCGGGGGCCTTTCCTACAATGAGCAGTTCTTC. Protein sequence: CASSPGGLSYNEQFF.

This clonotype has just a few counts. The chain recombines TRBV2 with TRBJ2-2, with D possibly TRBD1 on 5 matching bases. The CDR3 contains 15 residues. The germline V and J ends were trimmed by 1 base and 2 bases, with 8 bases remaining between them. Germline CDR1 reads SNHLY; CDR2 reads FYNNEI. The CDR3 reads CASSEGTINTGELFF. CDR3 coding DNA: TGTGCCAGCAGTGAAGGGACAATAAACACCGGGGAGCTGTTTTTT.

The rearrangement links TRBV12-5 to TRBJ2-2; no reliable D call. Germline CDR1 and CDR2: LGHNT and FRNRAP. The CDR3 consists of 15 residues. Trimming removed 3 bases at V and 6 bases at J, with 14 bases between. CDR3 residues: CASGLQSPGSGELFF. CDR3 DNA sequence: TGTGCTAGTGGTTTACAATCTCCCGGGTCCGGGGAGCTGTTTTTT.

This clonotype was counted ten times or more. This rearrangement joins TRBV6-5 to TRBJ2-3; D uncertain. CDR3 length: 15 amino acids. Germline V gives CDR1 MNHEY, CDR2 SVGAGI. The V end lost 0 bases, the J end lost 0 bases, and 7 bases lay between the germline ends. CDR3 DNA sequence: TGTGCCAGCAGTTACTCTCCGTATAGCACAGATACGCAGTATTTT. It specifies CASSYSPYSTDTQYF.

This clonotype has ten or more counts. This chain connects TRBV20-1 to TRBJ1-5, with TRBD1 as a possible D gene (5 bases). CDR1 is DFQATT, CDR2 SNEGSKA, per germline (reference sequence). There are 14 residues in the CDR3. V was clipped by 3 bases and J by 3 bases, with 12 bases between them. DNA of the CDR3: TGCAGTGCTAGGCAGGGTCCTTCCAATCAGCCCCAGCATTTT. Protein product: CSARQGPSNQPQHF.

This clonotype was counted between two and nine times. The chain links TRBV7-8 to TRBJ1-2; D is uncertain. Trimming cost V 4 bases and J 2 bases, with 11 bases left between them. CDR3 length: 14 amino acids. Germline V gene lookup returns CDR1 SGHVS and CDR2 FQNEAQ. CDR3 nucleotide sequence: TGTGCCAGCAGCTCAGGATATGGAAACTATGGCTACACCTTC. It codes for CASSSGYGNYGYTF. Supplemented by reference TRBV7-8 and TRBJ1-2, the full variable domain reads GAGVSQSPRYKVAKRGQDVALRCDPISGHVSLFWYQQALGQGPEFLTYFQNEAQLDKSGLPSDRFFAERPEGSVSTLKIQRTQQEDSAVYLCASSSGYGNYGYTFGSGTRLTVV.

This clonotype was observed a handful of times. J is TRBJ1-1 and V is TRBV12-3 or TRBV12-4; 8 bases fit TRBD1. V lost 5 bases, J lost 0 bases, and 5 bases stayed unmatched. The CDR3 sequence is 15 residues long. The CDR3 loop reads CASSGQGHMNTEAFF. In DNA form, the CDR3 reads TGTGCCAGCAGTGGACAGGGCCACATGAACACTGAAGCTTTCTTT.

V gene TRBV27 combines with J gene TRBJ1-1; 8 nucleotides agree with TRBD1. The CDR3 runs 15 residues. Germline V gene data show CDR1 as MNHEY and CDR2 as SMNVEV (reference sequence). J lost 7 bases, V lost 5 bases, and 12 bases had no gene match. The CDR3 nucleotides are TGTGCCAGCAGTCTGAGACAGGGGTTTACTGTTGAAGCTTTCTTT. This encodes CASSLRQGFTVEAFF.

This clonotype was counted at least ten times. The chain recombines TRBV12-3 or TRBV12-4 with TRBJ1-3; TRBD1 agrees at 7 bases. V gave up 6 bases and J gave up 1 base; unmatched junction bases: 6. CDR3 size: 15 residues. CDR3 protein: CASSPDRESGNTIYF. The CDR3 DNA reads TGTGCCAGCAGCCCTGACAGGGAATCTGGAAACACCATATATTTT.

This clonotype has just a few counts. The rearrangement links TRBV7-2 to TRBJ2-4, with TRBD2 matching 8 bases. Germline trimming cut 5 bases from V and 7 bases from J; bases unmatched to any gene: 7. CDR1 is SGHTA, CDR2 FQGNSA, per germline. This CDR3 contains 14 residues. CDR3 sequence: CASSRPGTSNIQYF. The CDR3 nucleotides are TGTGCCAGCAGCAGACCCGGGACTAGTAACATTCAGTACTTC. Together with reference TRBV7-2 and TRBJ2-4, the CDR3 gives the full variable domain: GAGVSQSPSNKVTEKGKDVELRCDPISGHTALYWYRQSLGQGLEFLIYFQGNSAPDKSGLPSDRFSAERTGGSVSTLTIQRTQQEDSAVYLCASSRPGTSNIQYFGAGTRLSVL.

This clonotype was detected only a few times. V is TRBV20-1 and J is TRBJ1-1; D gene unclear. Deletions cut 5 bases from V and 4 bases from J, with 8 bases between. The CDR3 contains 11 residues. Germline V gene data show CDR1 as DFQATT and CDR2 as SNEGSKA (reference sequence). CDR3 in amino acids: CSARPSTEAFF. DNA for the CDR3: TGCAGTGCTCGGCCGTCCACTGAAGCTTTCTTT.

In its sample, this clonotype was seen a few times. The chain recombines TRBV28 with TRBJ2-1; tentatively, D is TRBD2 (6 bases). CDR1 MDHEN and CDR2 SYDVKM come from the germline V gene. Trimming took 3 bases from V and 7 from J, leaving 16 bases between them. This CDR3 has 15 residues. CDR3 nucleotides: TGTGCCAGCAGTTTTGGGCTAGCGCGAGGGAATGAGCAGTTCTTC. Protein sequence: CASSFGLARGNEQFF.

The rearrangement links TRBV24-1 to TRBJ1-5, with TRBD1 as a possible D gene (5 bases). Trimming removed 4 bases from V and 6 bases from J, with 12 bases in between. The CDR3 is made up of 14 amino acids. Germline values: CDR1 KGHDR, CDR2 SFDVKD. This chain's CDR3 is CATSDREAGQPQHF. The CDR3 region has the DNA TGTGCCACCAGTGACAGGGAGGCTGGTCAGCCCCAGCATTTT.

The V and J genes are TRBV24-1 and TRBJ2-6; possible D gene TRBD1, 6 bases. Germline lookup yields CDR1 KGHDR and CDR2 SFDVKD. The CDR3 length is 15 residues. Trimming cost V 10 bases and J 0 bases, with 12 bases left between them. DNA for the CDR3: TGTGCCACAGGACAGTCAAGCTCTGGGGCCAACGTCCTGACTTTC. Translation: CATGQSSSGANVLTF.

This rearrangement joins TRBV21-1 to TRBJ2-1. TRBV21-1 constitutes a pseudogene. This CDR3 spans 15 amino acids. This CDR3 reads CASSKRKDSYNEQFF. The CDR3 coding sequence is TGTGCCAGCAGCAAAAGGAAGGACTCCTACAATGAGCAGTTCTTC.

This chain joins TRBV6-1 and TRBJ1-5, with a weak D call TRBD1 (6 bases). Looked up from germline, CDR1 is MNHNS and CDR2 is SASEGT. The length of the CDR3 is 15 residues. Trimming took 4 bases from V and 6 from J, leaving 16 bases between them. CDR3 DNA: TGTGCCAGCAGTGGAGTCAGGGGTTCTGGTCAGCCCCAGCATTTT. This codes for CASSGVRGSGQPQHF.

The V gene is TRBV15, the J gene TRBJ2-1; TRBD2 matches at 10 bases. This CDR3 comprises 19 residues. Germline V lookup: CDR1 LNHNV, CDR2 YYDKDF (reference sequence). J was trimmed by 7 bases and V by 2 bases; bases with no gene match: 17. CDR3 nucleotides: TGTGCCACCAGCAGACTGAATAGCGGGGGGTCTGTTTGGGGGAATGAGCAGTTCTTC. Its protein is CATSRLNSGGSVWGNEQFF.

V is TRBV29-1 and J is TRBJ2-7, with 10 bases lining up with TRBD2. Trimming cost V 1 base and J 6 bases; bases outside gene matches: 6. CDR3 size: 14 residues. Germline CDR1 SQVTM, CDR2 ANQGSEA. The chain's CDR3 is CSVEASSGRGEQYF. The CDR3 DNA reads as TGCAGCGTTGAAGCCTCCAGCGGGAGGGGCGAGCAGTACTTC.

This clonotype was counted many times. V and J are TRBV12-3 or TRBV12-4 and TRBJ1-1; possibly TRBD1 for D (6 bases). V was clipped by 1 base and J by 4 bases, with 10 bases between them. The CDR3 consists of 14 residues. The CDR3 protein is CASSLDRARTEAFF. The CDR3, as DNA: TGTGCCAGCAGTTTAGACAGGGCGCGCACTGAAGCTTTCTTT.

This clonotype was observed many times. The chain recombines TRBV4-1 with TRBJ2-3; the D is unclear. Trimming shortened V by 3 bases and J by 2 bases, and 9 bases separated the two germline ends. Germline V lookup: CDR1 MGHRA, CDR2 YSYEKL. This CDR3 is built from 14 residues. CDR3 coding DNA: TGCGCCAGCAGCCAGGGATACTTCACAGATACGCAGTATTTT. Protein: CASSQGYFTDTQYF.